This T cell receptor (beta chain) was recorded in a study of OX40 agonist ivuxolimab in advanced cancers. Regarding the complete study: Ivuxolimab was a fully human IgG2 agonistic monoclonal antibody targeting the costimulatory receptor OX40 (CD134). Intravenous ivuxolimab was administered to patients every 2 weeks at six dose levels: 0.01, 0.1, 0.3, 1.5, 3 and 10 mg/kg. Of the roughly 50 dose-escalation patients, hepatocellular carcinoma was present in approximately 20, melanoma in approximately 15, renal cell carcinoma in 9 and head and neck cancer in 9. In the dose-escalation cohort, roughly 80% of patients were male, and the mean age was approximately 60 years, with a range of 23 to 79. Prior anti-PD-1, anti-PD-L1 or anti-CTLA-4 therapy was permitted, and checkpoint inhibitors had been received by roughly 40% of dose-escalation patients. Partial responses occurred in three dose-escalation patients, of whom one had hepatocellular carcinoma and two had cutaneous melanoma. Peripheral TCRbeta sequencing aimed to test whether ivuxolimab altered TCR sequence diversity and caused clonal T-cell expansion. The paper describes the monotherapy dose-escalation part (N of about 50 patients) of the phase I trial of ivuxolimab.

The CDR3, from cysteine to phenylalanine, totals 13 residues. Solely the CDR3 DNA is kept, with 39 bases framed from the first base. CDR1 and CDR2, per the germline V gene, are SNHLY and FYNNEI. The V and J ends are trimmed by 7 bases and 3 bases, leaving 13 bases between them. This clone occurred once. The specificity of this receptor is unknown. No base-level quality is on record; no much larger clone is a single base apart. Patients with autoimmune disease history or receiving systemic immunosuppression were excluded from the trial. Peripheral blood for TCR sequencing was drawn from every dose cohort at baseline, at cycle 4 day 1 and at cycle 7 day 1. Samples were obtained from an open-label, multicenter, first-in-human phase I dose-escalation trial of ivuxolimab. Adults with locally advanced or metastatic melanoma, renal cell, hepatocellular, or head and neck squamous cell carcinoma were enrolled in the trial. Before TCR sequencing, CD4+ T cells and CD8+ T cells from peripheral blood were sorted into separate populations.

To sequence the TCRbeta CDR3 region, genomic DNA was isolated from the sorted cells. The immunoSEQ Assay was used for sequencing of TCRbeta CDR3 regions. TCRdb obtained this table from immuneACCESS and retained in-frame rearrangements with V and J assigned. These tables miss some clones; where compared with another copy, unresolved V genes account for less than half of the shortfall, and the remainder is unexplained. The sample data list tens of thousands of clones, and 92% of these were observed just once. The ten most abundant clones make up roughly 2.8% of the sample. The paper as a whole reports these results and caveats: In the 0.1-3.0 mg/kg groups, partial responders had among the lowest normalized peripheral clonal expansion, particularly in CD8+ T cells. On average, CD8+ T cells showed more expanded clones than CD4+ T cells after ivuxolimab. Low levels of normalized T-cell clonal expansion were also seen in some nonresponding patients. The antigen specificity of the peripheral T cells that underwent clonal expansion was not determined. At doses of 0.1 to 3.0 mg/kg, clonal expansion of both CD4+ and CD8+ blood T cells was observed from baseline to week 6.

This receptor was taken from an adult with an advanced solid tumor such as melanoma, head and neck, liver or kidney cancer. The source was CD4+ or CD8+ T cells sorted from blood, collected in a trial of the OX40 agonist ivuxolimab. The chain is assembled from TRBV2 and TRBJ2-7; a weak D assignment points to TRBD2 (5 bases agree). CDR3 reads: CASKPAGFYEQYF. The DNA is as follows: TGTGCCAGCAAACCGGCGGGCTTCTACGAGCAGTACTTC.